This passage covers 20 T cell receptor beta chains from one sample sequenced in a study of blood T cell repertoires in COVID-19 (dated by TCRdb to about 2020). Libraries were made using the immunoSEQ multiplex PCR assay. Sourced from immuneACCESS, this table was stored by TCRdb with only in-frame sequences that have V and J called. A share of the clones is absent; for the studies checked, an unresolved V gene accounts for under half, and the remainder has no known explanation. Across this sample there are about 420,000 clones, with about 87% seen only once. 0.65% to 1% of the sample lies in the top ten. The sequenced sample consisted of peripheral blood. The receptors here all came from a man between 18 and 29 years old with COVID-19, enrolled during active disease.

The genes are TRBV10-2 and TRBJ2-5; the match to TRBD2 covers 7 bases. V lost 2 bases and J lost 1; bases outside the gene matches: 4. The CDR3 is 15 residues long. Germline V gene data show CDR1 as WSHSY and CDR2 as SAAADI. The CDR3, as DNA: TGCGCCAGCAGTGAGGCATCTAGCGGCCAAGAGACCCAGTACTTC. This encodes CASSEASSGQETQYF.

CDR3 DNA: TGTGCCAGCAGGGACAGGGGACAGGGCTACACCTTC. Its translation is CASRDRGQGYTF. This chain links TRBV2 with TRBJ1-2, with 9 positions matching TRBD1. CDR3 length: 12 residues. V gave up 6 bases and J gave up 8 bases; unmatched junction bases: 4. Germline V gene lookup returns CDR1 SNHLY and CDR2 FYNNEI.

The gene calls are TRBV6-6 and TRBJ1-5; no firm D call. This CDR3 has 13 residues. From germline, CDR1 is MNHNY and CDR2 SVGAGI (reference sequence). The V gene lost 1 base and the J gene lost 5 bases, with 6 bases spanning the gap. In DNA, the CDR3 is TGTGCCAGCAGTTACTTCGGAGATCAGCCCCAGCATTTT. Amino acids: CASSYFGDQPQHF.

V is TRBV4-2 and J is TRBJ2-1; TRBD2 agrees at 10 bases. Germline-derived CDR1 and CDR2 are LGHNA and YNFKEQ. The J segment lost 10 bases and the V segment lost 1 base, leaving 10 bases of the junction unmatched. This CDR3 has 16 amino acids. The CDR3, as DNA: TGTGCCAGCAGCCAAGGTCCAGCGGGAGGGCCGGGCGAGCAGTTCTTC. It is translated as CASSQGPAGGPGEQFF.

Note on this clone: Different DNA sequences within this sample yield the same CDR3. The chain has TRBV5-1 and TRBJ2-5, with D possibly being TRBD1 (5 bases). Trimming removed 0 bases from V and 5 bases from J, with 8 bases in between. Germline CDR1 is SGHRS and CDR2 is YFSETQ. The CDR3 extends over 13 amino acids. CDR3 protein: CASSLARGETQYF. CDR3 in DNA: TGCGCCAGCAGCTTGGCTAGGGGTGAGACCCAGTACTTC.

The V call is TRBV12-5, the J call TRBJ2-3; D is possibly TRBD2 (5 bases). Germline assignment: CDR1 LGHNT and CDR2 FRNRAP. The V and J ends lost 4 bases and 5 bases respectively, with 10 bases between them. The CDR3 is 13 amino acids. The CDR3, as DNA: TGTGCTAGTGGTTGGGCCGGGGTAGATACGCAGTATTTT. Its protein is CASGWAGVDTQYF.

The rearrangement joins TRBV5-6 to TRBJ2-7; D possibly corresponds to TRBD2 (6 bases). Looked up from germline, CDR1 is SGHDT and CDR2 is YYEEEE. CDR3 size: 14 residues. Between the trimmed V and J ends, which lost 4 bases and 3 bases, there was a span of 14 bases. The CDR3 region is CASSRRPGVYEQYF. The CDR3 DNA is TGTGCCAGCAGCCGAAGACCGGGAGTCTACGAGCAGTACTTC.

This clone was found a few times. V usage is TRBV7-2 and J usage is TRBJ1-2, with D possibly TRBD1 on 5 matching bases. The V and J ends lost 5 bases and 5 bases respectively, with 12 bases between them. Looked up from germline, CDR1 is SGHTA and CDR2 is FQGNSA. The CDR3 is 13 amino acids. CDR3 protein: CASSPIGAYGYTF. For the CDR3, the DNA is TGTGCCAGCAGCCCGATAGGGGCGTATGGCTACACCTTC.

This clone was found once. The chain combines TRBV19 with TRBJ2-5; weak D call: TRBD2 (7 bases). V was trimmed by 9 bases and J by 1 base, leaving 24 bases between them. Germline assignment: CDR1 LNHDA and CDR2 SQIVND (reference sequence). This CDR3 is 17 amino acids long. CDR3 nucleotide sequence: TGTGCCAGCCGACCGGAGGGTCGGGGGGCCTTCCAAGAGACCCAGTACTTC. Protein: CASRPEGRGAFQETQYF.

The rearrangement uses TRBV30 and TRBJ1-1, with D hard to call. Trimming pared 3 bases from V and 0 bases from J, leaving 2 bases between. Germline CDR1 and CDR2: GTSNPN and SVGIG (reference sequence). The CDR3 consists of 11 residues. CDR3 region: CAWSVNTEAFF. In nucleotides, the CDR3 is TGTGCCTGGAGCGTGAACACTGAAGCTTTCTTT.

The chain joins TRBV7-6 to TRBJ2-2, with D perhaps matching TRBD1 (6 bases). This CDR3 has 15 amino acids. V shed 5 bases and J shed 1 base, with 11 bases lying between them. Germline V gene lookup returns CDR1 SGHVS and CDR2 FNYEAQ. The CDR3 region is CASSPLTGNTGELFF. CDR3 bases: TGTGCCAGCAGCCCCCTGACAGGGAACACCGGGGAGCTGTTTTTT.

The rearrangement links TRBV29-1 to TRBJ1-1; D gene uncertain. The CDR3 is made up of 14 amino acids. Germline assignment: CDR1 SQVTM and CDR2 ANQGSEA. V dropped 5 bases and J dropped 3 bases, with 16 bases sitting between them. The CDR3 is CSVFIPGMHTEAFF. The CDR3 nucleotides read TGCAGCGTTTTCATCCCGGGTATGCACACTGAAGCTTTCTTT.

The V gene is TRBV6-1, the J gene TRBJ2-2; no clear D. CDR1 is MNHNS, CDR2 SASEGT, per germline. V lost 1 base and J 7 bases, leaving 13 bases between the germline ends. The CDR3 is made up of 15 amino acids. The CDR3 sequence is CASSEGIVSFGELFF. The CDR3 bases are TGTGCCAGCAGTGAAGGAATAGTCTCGTTCGGGGAGCTGTTTTTT.

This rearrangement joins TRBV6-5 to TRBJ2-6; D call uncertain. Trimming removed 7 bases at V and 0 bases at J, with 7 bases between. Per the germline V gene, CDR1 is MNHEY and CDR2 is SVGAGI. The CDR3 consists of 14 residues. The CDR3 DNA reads TGTGCCAGCAAGAGTGCCTCTGGGGCCAACGTCCTGACTTTC. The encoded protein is CASKSASGANVLTF.

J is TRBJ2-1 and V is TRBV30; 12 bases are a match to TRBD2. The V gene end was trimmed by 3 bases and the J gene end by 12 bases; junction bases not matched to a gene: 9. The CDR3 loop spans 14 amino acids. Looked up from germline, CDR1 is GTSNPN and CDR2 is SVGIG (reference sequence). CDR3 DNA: TGTGCCTGGAGCCCGGGACTAGCGGGTAGCGGGCAGTTCTTC. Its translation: CAWSPGLAGSGQFF.

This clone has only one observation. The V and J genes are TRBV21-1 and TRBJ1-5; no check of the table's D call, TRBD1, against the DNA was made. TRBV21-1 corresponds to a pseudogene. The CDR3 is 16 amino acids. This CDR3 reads CASSTEQGPRNQPQHF. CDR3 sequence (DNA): TGTGCCAGCAGCACCGAACAGGGGCCCAGGAATCAGCCCCAGCATTTT.

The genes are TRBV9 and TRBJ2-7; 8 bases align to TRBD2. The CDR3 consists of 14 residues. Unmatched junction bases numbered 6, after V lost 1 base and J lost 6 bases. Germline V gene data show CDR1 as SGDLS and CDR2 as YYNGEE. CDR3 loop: CASSVKRERSEQYF. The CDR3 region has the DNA TGTGCCAGCAGCGTAAAGCGGGAGAGGAGCGAGCAGTACTTC.

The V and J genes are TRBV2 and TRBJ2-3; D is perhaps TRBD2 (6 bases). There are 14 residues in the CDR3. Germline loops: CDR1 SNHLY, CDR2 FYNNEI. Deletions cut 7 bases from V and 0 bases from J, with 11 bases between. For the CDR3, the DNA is TGTGCCAGCACCGGGGGACTTAGCACAGATACGCAGTATTTT. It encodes CASTGGLSTDTQYF.

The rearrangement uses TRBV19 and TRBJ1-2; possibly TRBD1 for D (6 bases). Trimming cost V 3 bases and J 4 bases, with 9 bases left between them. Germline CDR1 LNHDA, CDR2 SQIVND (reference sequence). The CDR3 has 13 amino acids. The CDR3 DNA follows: TGTGCCAGTAGTATTGCAGGGGCCTATGGCTACACCTTC. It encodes CASSIAGAYGYTF.

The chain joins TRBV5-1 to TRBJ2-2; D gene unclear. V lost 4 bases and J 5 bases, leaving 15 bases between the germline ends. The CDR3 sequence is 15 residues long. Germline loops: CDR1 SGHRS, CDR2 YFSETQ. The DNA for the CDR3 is TGCGCCAGCAGCCCGCCTGGGCTCGATACCGGGGAGCTGTTTTTT. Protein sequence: CASSPPGLDTGELFF.